These 31 T cell receptor beta chains were all obtained from the same sample, sequenced in a study of patients and donors after allogeneic stem cell transplantation (dated by TCRdb to 2018 to 2020). Library construction relied on RT-PCR. Reads for this sample came from a NextSeq 550. The raw public reads went through TCRdb reprocessing: fastp at Q25, MiXCR clone calling, in-frame beta chains kept. For every CDR3 protein sequence, its rows merge into one entry that carries the most common genes and DNA. In all, the sample holds 90,000 to 120,000 distinct CDR3 sequences, and roughly 35% of those were seen once. 27% of the sample is taken by the ten largest. Material for sequencing was blood, either unsorted or a sorted T cell fraction (not recorded which). These receptors all stem from a human donor who was either an allogeneic HSCT recipient or a stem cell or donor lymphocyte infusion donor (not recorded which). It is not recorded whose cells these are; they may come from a transplant donor.

The chain links TRBV6-5 to TRBJ2-1; no definite D call. CDR1 is MNHEY, CDR2 SVGAGI, per germline. The CDR3 sequence is 12 residues long. V was pared by 6 bases and J by 4 bases, with 7 bases between. The DNA of the CDR3 is TGTGCCAGCAGGGACGGATACAATGAGCAGTTCTTC. This translates into CASRDGYNEQFF.

In its sample, this clonotype was seen a few times. V and J are TRBV6-6 and TRBJ1-2; no definite D call. Deletions cut 8 bases from V and 2 bases from J, with 15 bases between. The germline V gene encodes CDR1 MNHNY and CDR2 SVGAGI (reference sequence). The CDR3 has 14 amino acids. The CDR3 reads CASGNWELNYGYTF. The CDR3 DNA follows: TGTGCCAGCGGAAACTGGGAGTTAAACTATGGCTACACCTTC.

The rearrangement uses TRBV6-5 and TRBJ1-1, with D possibly TRBD1 on 6 matching bases. Germline values: CDR1 MNHEY, CDR2 SVGAGI. This CDR3 spans 16 amino acids. The V gene lost 4 bases and the J gene lost 1 base, with 16 bases spanning the gap. Written as DNA, the CDR3 is TGTGCCAGCAGTTTGTTACCCTGGGGACAGAACACTGAAGCTTTCTTT. It is translated as CASSLLPWGQNTEAFF.

This clonotype was seen only a few times. This sequence joins TRBV3-1 and TRBJ2-7; D remains unclear. Trimming pared 2 bases from V and 1 base from J, leaving 0 bases between. CDR3 size: 11 residues. Germline CDR1 and CDR2: LGHDT and YNNKEL (reference sequence). CDR3 sequence reads: CASSQSYEQYF. CDR3 DNA: TGTGCCAGCAGCCAATCCTACGAGCAGTACTTC.

V is TRBV6-2 or TRBV6-3 and J is TRBJ1-2, with D possibly TRBD1 on 6 matching bases. Germline V CDR1 and CDR2: MNHEY, SVGEGT. CDR3 length equals 14 residues. The V end lost 6 bases, the J end lost 0 bases, and 11 bases lay between the germline ends. CDR3 in amino acids: CASSHRTANYGYTF. The CDR3 nucleotides are TGTGCCAGCAGCCATAGGACAGCTAACTATGGCTACACCTTC.

In this sample, this clonotype turned up a few times. V gene TRBV12-3 or TRBV12-4 combines with J gene TRBJ2-1; the D gene is possibly TRBD2 (6 bases). The CDR3 has 14 residues. Trimming pared 10 bases from V and 2 bases from J, leaving 15 bases between. Here the CDR3 DNA reads TGTGCCACCCAGGGTAGCGGACCCTACAATGAGCAGTTCTTC. Protein: CATQGSGPYNEQFF.

This sequence joins TRBV10-3 and TRBJ2-7; D is possibly TRBD2 (7 bases). V gave up 3 bases and J gave up 0 bases, with 18 bases separating them. This CDR3 contains 17 residues. CDR1 and CDR2 (germline): ENHRY, SYGVKD. This CDR3 reads CAISDPGGLSYSYEQYF. In nucleotides, the CDR3 is TGTGCCATCAGTGACCCCGGGGGGCTGTCGTACTCCTACGAGCAGTACTTC.

This clonotype has a handful of counts. V gene TRBV4-3 combines with J gene TRBJ1-1; a weak D match, TRBD1 (6 bases). The V gene's germline CDR1 is LGHNA and CDR2 YSLEER. This CDR3 is 14 amino acids long. V was shortened by 4 bases and J by 7 bases, with 16 bases between the two germline ends. CDR3 nucleotides: TGCGCCAGCAGCCCCAGTATCGGACAGTATGAAGCTTTCTTT. It is translated as CASSPSIGQYEAFF.

This clonotype has a single count. J is TRBJ2-2 and V is TRBV7-2; D is uncertain. The CDR3 consists of 14 residues. Germline V gives CDR1 SGHTA, CDR2 FQGNSA. Trimming stripped 5 bases from V and 1 base from J, with 8 bases between. The CDR3 nucleotides are TGTGCCAGCAGCCTATGGAGGAACACCGGGGAGCTGTTTTTT. It yields the protein CASSLWRNTGELFF.

This clonotype was observed once. This chain uses TRBV4-2 with TRBJ2-7; 10 bases map to TRBD2. V lost 3 bases, J lost 2 bases, and 10 bases stayed unmatched. This CDR3 has 17 residues. Germline CDR1 and CDR2: LGHNA and YNFKEQ. The DNA of the CDR3 is TGTGCCAGCAGCCAGGACCCGCTAGCGGGAGTCGCCTACGAGCAGTACTTC. Protein: CASSQDPLAGVAYEQYF.

This CDR3 reads CASSLGGTTSTNEKLFF. The CDR3 nucleotides are TGCGCCAGCAGCTTGGGGGGAACCACCTCAACTAATGAAAAACTGTTTTTT. The V and J genes are TRBV5-1 and TRBJ1-4, with D hard to call. V was cut by 0 bases and J by 0 bases, with 12 bases left in between. This CDR3 spans 17 amino acids. Germline V gives CDR1 SGHRS, CDR2 YFSETQ.

The chain combines TRBV7-9 with TRBJ2-2; 7 bases are shared with TRBD1. Germline assignment: CDR1 SEHNR and CDR2 FQNEAQ (reference sequence). V lost 4 bases to trimming and J lost 5 bases; unmatched junction nucleotides: 10. This CDR3 region has 16 residues. Written as DNA, the CDR3 is TGTGCCAGCAGCTACCGACAGGGTTTAAGAACCGGGGAGCTGTTTTTT. This gives the protein CASSYRQGLRTGELFF. The complete variable domain, with remaining parts taken from reference TRBV7-9 and TRBJ2-2, reads DTGVSQNPRHKITKRGQNVTFRCDPISEHNRLYWYRQTLGQGPEFLTYFQNEAQLEKSRLLSDRFSAERPKGSFSTLEIQRTEQGDSAMYLCASSYRQGLRTGELFFGEGSRLTVL.

The sample holds a few counts of this clonotype. The chain combines TRBV29-1 with TRBJ2-3; the match to TRBD2 covers 8 bases. Germline V CDR1 and CDR2: SQVTM, ANQGSEA. With V trimmed by 8 bases and J by 0 bases, 1 base remained unmatched. The length of the CDR3 is 12 residues. The CDR3 bases are TGCAGCACTAGCGGTAGCACAGATACGCAGTATTTT. Its protein is CSTSGSTDTQYF.

This clonotype turned up a few times. The chain has TRBV19 and TRBJ2-7; a weak D match, TRBD2 (6 bases). V was clipped by 6 bases and J by 2 bases, with 11 bases between them. Germline loops: CDR1 LNHDA, CDR2 SQIVND (reference sequence). CDR3 length equals 13 residues. CDR3 nucleotides: TGTGCCAGTAGGGAGGGCGGCGCCTACGAGCAGTACTTC. The encoded protein is CASREGGAYEQYF. Using reference TRBV19 and TRBJ2-7 for the parts outside the CDR3, the full variable domain is DGGITQSPKYLFRKEGQNVTLSCEQNLNHDAMYWYRQDPGQGLRLIYYSQIVNDFQKGDIAEGYSVSREKKESFPLTVTSAQKNPTAFYLCASREGGAYEQYFGPGTRLTVT.

This sequence joins TRBV18 and TRBJ1-2, with D tentatively TRBD1 (6 bases). Germline loops: CDR1 KGHSH, CDR2 LQKENI. The CDR3 has 16 amino acids. V was cut by 1 base and J by 1 base, with 13 bases left in between. CDR3 sequence (DNA): TGTGCCAGCTCACCACGGAGGGCAGGGGATAACTATGGCTACACCTTC. Residues: CASSPRRAGDNYGYTF.

The chain couples TRBV6-2 or TRBV6-3 to TRBJ2-1; TRBD1 agrees at 7 bases. The CDR3 length is 15 residues. The germline V gene has CDR1 MNHEY and CDR2 SVGEGT. V shed 0 bases, J shed 6 bases, and the junction held 5 bases outside the gene matches. As DNA, the CDR3 is TGTGCCAGCAGTTACTCCCGACAGGGAGCCAATGAGCAGTTCTTC. Translating gives CASSYSRQGANEQFF.

This clonotype has ten or more counts. This chain uses TRBV11-2 with TRBJ1-1; 9 bases are a match to TRBD1. This CDR3 has 16 amino acids. The V and J ends lost 1 base and 4 bases, in that order; junction bases with no gene match: 7. CDR1 SGHAT and CDR2 FQNNGV come from the germline V gene. CDR3 bases: TGTGCCAGCAGCTTAGGATTGGGACAGGGTGGCACTGAAGCTTTCTTT. This encodes CASSLGLGQGGTEAFF.

The V call is TRBV29-1, the J call TRBJ2-3; D is ambiguous. The CDR3 has 12 amino acids. The germline CDR1 and CDR2 sequences are SQVTM and ANQGSEA. Trimming shortened V by 4 bases and J by 5 bases, and 10 bases separated the two germline ends. This CDR3 is CSVALVGDTQYF. CDR3 sequence (DNA): TGCAGCGTTGCCTTGGTTGGAGATACGCAGTATTTT.

The chain carries TRBV4-3 and TRBJ2-1; 8 positions agree with TRBD1. Germline-derived CDR1 and CDR2 are LGHNA and YSLEER. After removal of 5 bases from V and 4 bases from J, the junction contained 10 bases not matched to a gene. This CDR3 has 16 residues. The CDR3: CASSSLTGAGYNEQFF. In DNA form, the CDR3 reads TGCGCCAGCAGCTCCCTGACAGGGGCTGGGTACAATGAGCAGTTCTTC.

This clonotype has a handful of counts. The V call is TRBV5-1, the J call TRBJ2-3; D remains unclear. This CDR3 comprises 16 residues. V was trimmed by 0 bases and J by 1 base, leaving 12 bases between them. Germline V gene sequence: CDR1 SGHRS, CDR2 YFSETQ. The CDR3: CASSLVVGFGTDTQYF. CDR3 DNA: TGCGCCAGCAGCTTGGTTGTTGGTTTCGGCACAGATACGCAGTATTTT.

The chain links TRBV6-5 to TRBJ1-5; D not certain. Trimming shortened V by 0 bases and J by 6 bases, and 9 bases separated the two germline ends. Germline V gene lookup returns CDR1 MNHEY and CDR2 SVGAGI. The CDR3 is 14 residues long. The CDR3 protein is CASSYSRGAQPQHF. The CDR3 DNA is TGTGCCAGCAGTTACTCCAGAGGAGCTCAGCCCCAGCATTTT.

The rearrangement joins TRBV27 to TRBJ2-2; D possibly uses TRBD1 or TRBD2 (6 bases each). The CDR3 length is 15 residues. CDR1 MNHEY and CDR2 SMNVEV come from the germline V gene (reference sequence). V lost 2 bases and J 4 bases, leaving 11 bases between the germline ends. The CDR3 is CASSLRGLVTGELFF. The CDR3 DNA reads TGTGCCAGCAGTTTACGGGGGCTGGTCACCGGGGAGCTGTTTTTT.

V and J are TRBV18 and TRBJ1-1; D perhaps matches TRBD1 (6 bases). V lost 3 bases and J 5 bases, leaving 13 bases between the germline ends. Per germline, CDR1 KGHSH and CDR2 LQKENI. The CDR3 covers 14 residues. This chain's CDR3 is CASSPGGGETEAFF. The CDR3 coding sequence is TGTGCCAGCTCACCGGGAGGGGGTGAGACTGAAGCTTTCTTT.

The chain couples TRBV4-2 to TRBJ2-7; 10 positions match TRBD2. Germline V gene lookup returns CDR1 LGHNA and CDR2 YNFKEQ. J lost 0 bases, V lost 3 bases, and 5 bases had no gene match. The CDR3 spans 16 residues. The CDR3 sequence: CASSHLAGESSYEQYF. The CDR3, as DNA: TGTGCCAGCAGCCACCTAGCGGGAGAAAGCTCCTACGAGCAGTACTTC.

The V and J genes are TRBV4-2 and TRBJ2-5, with unresolved D. The CDR3 spans 13 residues. Germline V gene data show CDR1 as LGHNA and CDR2 as YNFKEQ. V dropped 0 bases and J dropped 2 bases, with 4 bases sitting between them. The CDR3 loop is CASSQESQETQYF. DNA for the CDR3: TGTGCCAGCAGCCAAGAATCGCAAGAGACCCAGTACTTC.

The gene calls are TRBV29-1 and TRBJ2-3; tentative D call: TRBD2 (6 bases). The germline V and J ends were trimmed by 7 bases and 0 bases, with 14 bases remaining between them. The germline V gene has CDR1 SQVTM and CDR2 ANQGSEA. The CDR3 runs 14 residues. CDR3 protein: CSAPLARSTDTQYF. The CDR3 DNA sequence: TGCAGCGCCCCCCTAGCGCGTAGCACAGATACGCAGTATTTT.

The genes are TRBV6-2 or TRBV6-3 and TRBJ2-3; possible D gene TRBD2, 6 bases. CDR1 MNHEY and CDR2 SVGEGT come from the germline V gene. V was pared by 5 bases and J by 5 bases, with 11 bases between. The length of the CDR3 is 13 residues. The CDR3 protein is CASSADGGDTQYF. CDR3 DNA sequence: TGTGCCAGCAGTGCGGACGGGGGAGATACGCAGTATTTT.

Only a few counts were recorded for this clonotype. This sequence joins TRBV5-5 and TRBJ2-7; D remains unclear. Germline V gene data show CDR1 as SGHKS and CDR2 as YYEKEE (reference sequence). Deletions cut 6 bases from V and 4 bases from J, with 17 bases between. This CDR3 region has 14 residues. The CDR3 bases are TGTGCCAGCACACCCCTCGAGCGCCGGTACGAGCAGTACTTC. Protein: CASTPLERRYEQYF. The full variable domain, rest sourced from reference TRBV5-5 and TRBJ2-7, is DAGVTQSPTHLIKTRGQQVTLRCSPISGHKSVSWYQQVLGQGPQFIFQYYEKEERGRGNFPDRFSARQFPNYSSELNVNALLLGDSALYLCASTPLERRYEQYFGPGTRLTVT.

The sample holds a few counts of this clonotype. The CDR3 sequence: CASSFEGSSYNSPLHF. CDR3 nucleotide sequence: TGTGCCAGCAGTTTCGAGGGTAGCTCCTATAATTCACCCCTCCACTTT. V usage is TRBV6-5 and J usage is TRBJ1-6; D is unresolved. Germline values: CDR1 MNHEY, CDR2 SVGAGI. V lost 4 bases and J 0 bases, leaving 10 bases between the germline ends. This CDR3 is 16 amino acids long.

This clonotype was detected only a few times. The chain has TRBV29-1 and TRBJ1-2; 7 positions match TRBD1. V gave up 4 bases and J gave up 5 bases; unmatched junction bases: 10. The CDR3 covers 14 residues. Per germline, CDR1 SQVTM and CDR2 ANQGSEA. CDR3 residues: CSVAQSGTAYGYTF. CDR3 bases: TGCAGCGTTGCCCAATCCGGGACAGCGTATGGCTACACCTTC.

This clonotype was seen a few times. V usage is TRBV18 and J usage is TRBJ2-1; TRBD2 might be the D (6 bases). Germline V gene sequence: CDR1 KGHSH, CDR2 LQKENI. Between the trimmed V and J ends, which lost 4 bases and 2 bases, there was a span of 12 bases. The CDR3 runs 15 residues. The CDR3 DNA reads TGTGCCAGCTCACGTACGGGAGAGGCCTACAATGAGCAGTTCTTC. Protein sequence: CASSRTGEAYNEQFF.